This TCR beta chain was captured in a study of T cells in localized non-small cell lung cancer. Study-level results: Investigators sequenced only a single tumor region, leaving heterogeneity possible. Adjacent lung exhibited a median of approximately 59 among the 100 most abundant tumor clones.

On this clone: Antigen: not known.

V dropped 7 bases and J dropped 0 bases, with 17 bases sitting between them. There are 16 residues in the CDR3. Germline assignment: CDR1 LGHNT and CDR2 FRNRAP. The method was immunoSEQ multiplex PCR; TCRdb's version includes in-frame clones alone and lacks a portion of them. The sample has some 1,800 clones, about a quarter seen once. The gene calls are TRBV12-5 and TRBJ2-3; TRBD2 is a possible D gene (5 bases). The sample here was normal lung tissue next to the tumor, taken before any cancer treatment. This TCR was recovered from a male donor aged 60 or over with stage I lung adenocarcinoma. The DNA for the CDR3 is TGTGCTAGTGCCCTGGGAGACTATCCTAGCACAGATACGCAGTATTTT. Translated, it gives CASALGDYPSTDTQYF. Combining the CDR3 with reference TRBV12-5 and TRBJ2-3 gives the whole variable domain DARVTQTPRHKVTEMGQEVTMRCQPILGHNTVFWYRQTMMQGLELLAYFRNRAPLDDSGMPKDRFSAEMPDATLATLKIQPSEPRDSAVYFCASALGDYPSTDTQYFGPGTRLTVL.